One TCR beta chain is described in this entry. Germline V CDR1 and CDR2: MDHEN, SYDVKM. The CDR3 extends over 16 amino acids. The V segment lost 3 bases and the J segment 7 bases; nucleotides outside the gene matches: 7. The entry originates in a study of a mutant IDH1 vaccine in newly diagnosed glioma. Profiled with immunoSEQ multiplex PCR; TCRdb holds only in-frame clones, not every one. This table has 45,000 to 65,000 clones, 65% to 85% appearing once. This sample's time point: baseline, week 1 (first vaccination visit). As to treatment: pre-vaccination baseline after standard-of-care therapy. This chain uses TRBV28 with TRBJ1-5; TRBD1 agrees at 12 bases. This clonotype originated in a man between 18 and 35 years old with glioma. The starting material was PBMCs, obtained from a glioma patient treated with radiotherapy, temozolomide or both. CDR3 protein: CASSFRDRGHWQPQHF. The CDR3 region has the DNA TGTGCCAGCAGTTTCCGGGACAGGGGGCACTGGCAGCCCCAGCATTTT.